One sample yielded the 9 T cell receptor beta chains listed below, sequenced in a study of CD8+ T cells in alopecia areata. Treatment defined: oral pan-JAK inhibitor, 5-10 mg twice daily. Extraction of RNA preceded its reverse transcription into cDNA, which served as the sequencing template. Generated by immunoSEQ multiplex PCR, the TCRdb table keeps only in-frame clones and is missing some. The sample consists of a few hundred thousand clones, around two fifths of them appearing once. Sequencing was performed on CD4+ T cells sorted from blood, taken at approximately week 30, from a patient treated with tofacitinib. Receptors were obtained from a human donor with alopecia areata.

The CDR3 DNA reads as TGTGCCAGCAGCTTGACCGGGACAGCAAATGGAGAGACCCAGTACTTC. Its protein is CASSLTGTANGETQYF. The chain carries TRBV7-2 and TRBJ2-5, with TRBD1 matching 7 bases. Trimming removed 3 bases from V and 4 bases from J; junction bases left unmatched: 11. The CDR3 loop spans 16 amino acids. The germline V gene encodes CDR1 SGHTA and CDR2 FQGNSA.

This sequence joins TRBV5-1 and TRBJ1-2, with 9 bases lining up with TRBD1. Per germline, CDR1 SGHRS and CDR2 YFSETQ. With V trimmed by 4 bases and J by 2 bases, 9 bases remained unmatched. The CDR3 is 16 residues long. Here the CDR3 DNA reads TGCGCCAGCAGCGGGAACCCCGGGACAGGGAACTATGGCTACACCTTC. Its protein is CASSGNPGTGNYGYTF. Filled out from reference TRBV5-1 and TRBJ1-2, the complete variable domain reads KAGVTQTPRYLIKTRGQQVTLSCSPISGHRSVSWYQQTPGQGLQFLFEYFSETQRNKGNFPGRFSGRQFSNSRSEMNVSTLELGDSALYLCASSGNPGTGNYGYTFGSGTRLTVV.

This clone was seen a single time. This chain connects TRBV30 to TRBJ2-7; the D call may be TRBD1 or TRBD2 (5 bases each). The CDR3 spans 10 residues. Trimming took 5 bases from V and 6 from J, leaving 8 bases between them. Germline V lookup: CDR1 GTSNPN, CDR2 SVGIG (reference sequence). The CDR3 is CAWGGTEQYF. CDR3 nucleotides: TGTGCCTGGGGGGGTACCGAGCAGTACTTC.

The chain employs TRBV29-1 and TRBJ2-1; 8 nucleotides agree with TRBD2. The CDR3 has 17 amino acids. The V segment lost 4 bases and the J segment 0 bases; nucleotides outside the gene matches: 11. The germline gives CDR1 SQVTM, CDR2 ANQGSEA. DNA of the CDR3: TGCAGCGTTGTGAGGGCGGGAGGATGGAGCTCCTACAATGAGCAGTTCTTC. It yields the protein CSVVRAGGWSSYNEQFF.

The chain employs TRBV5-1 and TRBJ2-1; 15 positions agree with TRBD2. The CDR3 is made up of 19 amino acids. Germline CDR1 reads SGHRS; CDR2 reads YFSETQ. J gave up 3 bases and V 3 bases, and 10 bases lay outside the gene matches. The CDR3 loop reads CASSWTSGRALNYYNEQFF. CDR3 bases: TGCGCCAGCAGCTGGACTAGCGGGAGGGCCCTGAATTACTACAATGAGCAGTTCTTC.

DNA for the CDR3: TGTGCCTGCGGGACGCCACCTTTGAACACTGAAGCTTTCTTT. This translates into CACGTPPLNTEAFF. The rearrangement joins TRBV30 to TRBJ1-1; perhaps TRBD1 as D (5 bases). This CDR3 region has 14 residues. Trimming removed 6 bases at V and 0 bases at J, with 14 bases between. In germline, CDR1 is GTSNPN, CDR2 SVGIG (reference sequence). The variable domain in full, completed from reference TRBV30 and TRBJ1-1, reads SQTIHQWPATLVQPVGSPLSLECTVEGTSNPNLYWYRQAAGRGLQLLFYSVGIGQISSEVPQNLSASRPQDRQFILSSKKLLLSDSGFYLCACGTPPLNTEAFFGQGTRLTVV.

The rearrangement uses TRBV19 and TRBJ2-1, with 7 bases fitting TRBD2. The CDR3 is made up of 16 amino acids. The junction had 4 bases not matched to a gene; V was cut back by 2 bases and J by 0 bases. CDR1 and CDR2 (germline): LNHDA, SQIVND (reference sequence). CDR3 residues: CASSIQAGRSYNEQFF. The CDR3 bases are TGTGCCAGTAGTATACAAGCGGGACGCTCCTACAATGAGCAGTTCTTC.

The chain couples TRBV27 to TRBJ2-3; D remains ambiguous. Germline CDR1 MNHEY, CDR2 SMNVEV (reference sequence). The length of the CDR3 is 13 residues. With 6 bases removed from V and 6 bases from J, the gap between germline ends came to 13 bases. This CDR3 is CASSLRRGDTQYF. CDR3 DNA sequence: TGTGCCAGCAGCCTACGCCGTGGGGATACGCAGTATTTT.

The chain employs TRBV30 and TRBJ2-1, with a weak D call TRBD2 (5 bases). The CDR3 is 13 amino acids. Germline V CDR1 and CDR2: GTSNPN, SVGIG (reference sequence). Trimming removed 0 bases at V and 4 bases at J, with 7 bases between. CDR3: CAWSVGLYNEQFF. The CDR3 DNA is TGTGCCTGGAGTGTAGGACTTTACAATGAGCAGTTCTTC.